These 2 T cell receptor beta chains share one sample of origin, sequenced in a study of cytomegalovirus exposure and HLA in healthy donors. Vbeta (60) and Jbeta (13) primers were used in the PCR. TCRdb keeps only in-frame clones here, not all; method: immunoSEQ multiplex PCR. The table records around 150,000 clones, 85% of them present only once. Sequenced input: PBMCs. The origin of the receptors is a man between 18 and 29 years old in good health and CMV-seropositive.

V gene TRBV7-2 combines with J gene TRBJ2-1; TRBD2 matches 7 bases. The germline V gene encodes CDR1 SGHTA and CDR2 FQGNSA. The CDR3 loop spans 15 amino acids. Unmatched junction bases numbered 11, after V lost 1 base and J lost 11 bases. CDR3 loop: CASSLEGPPGGKQFF. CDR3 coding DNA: TGTGCCAGCAGCTTAGAAGGGCCCCCCGGGGGGAAGCAGTTCTTC.

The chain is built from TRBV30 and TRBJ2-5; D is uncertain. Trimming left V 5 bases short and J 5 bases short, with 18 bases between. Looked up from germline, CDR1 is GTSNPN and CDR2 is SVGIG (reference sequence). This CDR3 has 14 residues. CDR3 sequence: CAWDSWKMRETQYF. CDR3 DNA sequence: TGTGCCTGGGATTCCTGGAAGATGAGGGAGACCCAGTACTTC.